This TCR beta chain derives from a study of cytomegalovirus exposure and HLA in healthy donors. Primers included in the PCR were 60 Vbeta and 13 Jbeta primers. TCRdb's copy holds only in-frame clones and misses some; the assay was immunoSEQ multiplex PCR. The sample consists of some 170,000 clones, 80% of them appearing once. CDR1 LNHDA and CDR2 SQIVND come from the germline V gene (reference sequence). V lost 7 bases and J lost 3, with 12 bases in between. The CDR3 totals 14 residues. This clone was seen once. The chain carries TRBV19 and TRBJ2-2; D is perhaps TRBD1 (5 bases). Sequenced: PBMCs. The sequence came from a man younger than 35 in good health and CMV-seropositive. The CDR3 bases are TGTGCCAGTAAAGGGGCTTGGGACACCGGGGAGCTGTTTTTT. It specifies CASKGAWDTGELFF.